Below are 4 T cell receptor beta chains sequenced from a single sample in a study of cytomegalovirus exposure and HLA in healthy donors. 13 Jbeta primers and 60 Vbeta primers were used for the PCR. TCRdb's table, derived via immunoSEQ multiplex PCR, lists solely in-frame clones and lacks some. The sample includes almost 200,000 clones, 70% to 80% of them seen just once. The sequenced sample consisted of PBMCs. Receptors were obtained from a male donor in good health and CMV-seropositive.

The chain recombines TRBV7-3 with TRBJ1-5; D is uncertain. Germline V gene data show CDR1 as SGHTA and CDR2 as FQGTGA. The CDR3 covers 13 residues. Trimming removed 0 bases at V and 5 bases at J, with 5 bases between. The CDR3 region is CASSLTRYQPQHF. In nucleotides, the CDR3 is TGTGCCAGCAGCTTAACCCGTTATCAGCCCCAGCATTTT.

This chain connects TRBV10-3 to TRBJ2-3; maybe TRBD1 (5 bases). Germline V gives CDR1 ENHRY, CDR2 SYGVKD. The V end was cut by 5 bases, the J end by 1 base, with 13 bases between. The CDR3 runs to 15 residues. The CDR3 coding sequence is TGTGCCATCAGTCCATTGGGGCAACGCACAGATACGCAGTATTTT. Its protein product is CAISPLGQRTDTQYF.

The rearrangement uses TRBV27 and TRBJ1-2, with TRBD1 identical over 8 bases. Germline assignment: CDR1 MNHEY and CDR2 SMNVEV (reference sequence). The V and J ends lost 6 bases and 4 bases, in that order; junction bases with no gene match: 13. The length of the CDR3 is 16 residues. Here the CDR3 DNA reads TGTGCCAGCAGCTACGTCCGTACAGGGGGGGGCTATGGCTACACCTTC. It encodes CASSYVRTGGGYGYTF.

CDR3 in DNA: TGTGCCAGCAGCTCGATCACTGCGTACACTGAAGCTTTCTTT. Amino acids: CASSSITAYTEAFF. V gene TRBV7-2 combines with J gene TRBJ1-1; D not certain. Trimming took off 4 bases at V and 3 bases at J, with 12 bases between the two ends. The CDR3 has 14 amino acids. Looked up from germline, CDR1 is SGHTA and CDR2 is FQGNSA.